The 2 T cell receptor beta chains below come from one sample, sequenced in a study of cytomegalovirus exposure and HLA in healthy donors. Primers: 60 Vbeta forward and 13 Jbeta reverse. Assay: immunoSEQ multiplex PCR; the TCRdb copy retains only in-frame clones and omits some. The sample carries 150,000 to 200,000 clones, roughly 73% recorded once. Sequenced: PBMCs. The receptors were sampled from a female donor in good health and CMV-seronegative.

In its sample, this clone was seen once. The chain uses TRBV19 and TRBJ2-3; 7 positions match TRBD2. This CDR3 is built from 17 residues. The J segment lost 3 bases and the V segment lost 4 bases, leaving 13 bases of the junction unmatched. From germline, CDR1 is LNHDA and CDR2 SQIVND (reference sequence). CDR3 loop: CASSTPGGAGVTDTQYF. CDR3 coding DNA: TGTGCCAGTAGTACCCCGGGCGGGGCGGGAGTAACAGATACGCAGTATTTT.

In DNA, the CDR3 is TGTGCCACCAGTGTCGGGACAGGGAATGAAAAACTGTTTTTT. Translating gives CATSVGTGNEKLFF. V and J are TRBV15 and TRBJ1-4; 9 nucleotides line up with TRBD1. Germline trimming cut 6 bases from V and 5 bases from J; bases unmatched to any gene: 4. The CDR3 sequence is 14 residues long. Germline CDR1 LNHNV, CDR2 YYDKDF (reference sequence).